This TCR beta chain was profiled in a study of shared clonotypes between healthy human individuals. Study findings and constraints: Clonotypes not shared had lower generation probabilities than those common to all four donors. The study generally estimated greater richness for naive than memory subsets.

In replicate PCRs of sorted subsets, 150 to 200 ng DNA, approximately 28,000 T cell genomes, was used. Method: immunoSEQ multiplex PCR; TCRdb's copy keeps in-frame clones and lacks some. The data contain roughly 2.2 million clones, around 92% of them seen just once; the ten biggest clones take up 0.3% to 0.45%. The CDR3 is 15 amino acids. J was trimmed by 4 bases and V by 4 bases; bases with no gene match: 8. From germline, CDR1 is LNHDA and CDR2 SQIVND (reference sequence). A remark on this clone: Its antigen is undetermined. This same CDR3 is encoded by further DNA sequences in the sample.

In the CD4+ fraction, cells were divided into CD45RA+ naive and CD45RA-negative memory subsets. The sample taken for sequencing was naive CD4+ T cells from PBMCs. Stated subset: CD45RA+ positively selected. The chain uses TRBV19 and TRBJ2-7; 9 bases are shared with TRBD1. The sequence came from a man aged 18 to 29 in good health. Some clones in this sample may be carry-over from other donors' samples. The CDR3 bases are TGTGCCAGTAGTACCACCGGACAGGGGCGATACGAGCAGTACTTC. Its translation: CASSTTGQGRYEQYF.